The clone carrying this T cell receptor (beta chain) has at least ten counts. Its antigen is undetermined. TCRdb reprocessed the 5' RACE reads via MiXCR and lists one record per CDR3 protein. This repertoire shows about 100,000 distinct CDR3 sequences, 5.9% found once; its top ten account for 9.5% to 15%. The record originates from a study of identical twins. Whole-study findings and limits: Out-of-frame alpha sequences shared by twins were enriched for low generation probability. A partial confounding effect on zero-insertion analyses could come from invariant MAIT and iNKT cells. Less excess twin sharing appeared in beta out-of-frame sequences. The abundant beta clonotypes from cord blood had fewer insertions, and memory repertoires had none of this.

Germline values: CDR1 DFQATT, CDR2 SNEGSKA (reference sequence). The CDR3 is made up of 12 amino acids. The sequencing input was memory T cells sorted from blood. The gene calls are TRBV20-1 and TRBJ2-1, with 8 positions matching TRBD2. The receptor was isolated from a woman between 50 and 59 years old in good health. DNA of the CDR3: TGCGTAACTAGCGGTGTCGGCTATGAGCAGTTCTTC. Translated: CVTSGVGYEQFF.